Only a few counts were recorded for the clone carrying this T cell receptor (beta chain). Its antigen is unknown. This record comes from a study of beta chain features in type 1 diabetes. General study points: In every one of the four CD4+ subsets, TCRB CDR3s were moderately but significantly shorter in Type 1 diabetes patients.

There are 13 residues in the CDR3. The V and J ends lost 6 bases and 3 bases, in that order; junction bases with no gene match: 6. Germline-derived CDR1 and CDR2 are SQVTM and ANQGSEA. Expressed TCRB transcripts were sequenced because the entire RNA isolate underwent reverse transcription. TCRdb keeps only in-frame clones here, not all; method: immunoSEQ multiplex PCR. The sample contains around 250,000 clones, about 24% of which appear only once. The sample comprised naive CD4+ T cells from blood. This receptor was taken from a woman between 25 and 40 years old with type 1 diabetes. This chain links TRBV29-1 with TRBJ1-1; 8 bases map to TRBD1. The CDR3 nucleotides read TGCAGCGTGCGGGGACAGGAGGACACTGAAGCTTTCTTT. Its protein is CSVRGQEDTEAFF.